The 10 T cell receptor beta chains presented below share a single source sample, sequenced in a study of immune heterogeneity within non-small cell lung tumors. Template material comprised bulk tumor genomic DNA at approximately 650 ng per sample. Several spatially distant biopsies were obtained per primary tumor intraoperatively. Patients went through curative surgery, and their non-small cell lung cancer was untreated and newly diagnosed. A first 10-cycle multiplex round used 32 V-gene and 13 J-gene primers on TCR beta CDR3. TCRdb re-called the multiplex PCR reads with MiXCR, one entry per CDR3 protein. The sample gives just over 15,000 distinct CDR3 sequences, around 28% of which show up once; about 4% is in the top ten. Source material: lung tumor tissue. The receptors originated from a man aged 35-49 years with non-small cell lung cancer.

The chain links TRBV5-5 to TRBJ1-2; D is uncertain. The CDR3 is made up of 13 amino acids. Trimming took 5 bases from V and 2 from J, leaving 10 bases between them. CDR1 SGHKS and CDR2 YYEKEE come from the germline V gene (reference sequence). Here the CDR3 reads CASREGVNYGYTF. DNA of the CDR3: TGTGCCAGCAGAGAAGGTGTAAACTATGGCTACACCTTC.

The sample holds many counts of this clonotype. This rearrangement joins TRBV6-2 or TRBV6-3 to TRBJ2-7; no definite D call. Germline values: CDR1 MNHEY, CDR2 SVGEGT. This CDR3 is 14 amino acids long. The V and J ends lost 11 bases and 0 bases respectively, with 17 bases between them. CDR3 nucleotide sequence: TGTGCCGCTACCGTTGATGGCCTCTCCTACGAGCAGTACTTC. It yields the protein CAATVDGLSYEQYF.

This clonotype came up many times. The rearrangement links TRBV20-1 to TRBJ2-7; TRBD1 aligns across 9 bases. The V segment lost 5 bases and the J segment 4 bases; nucleotides outside the gene matches: 9. This CDR3 has 14 amino acids. Germline loops: CDR1 DFQATT, CDR2 SNEGSKA (reference sequence). The CDR3 region is CSAQIGDREYEQYF. For the CDR3, the DNA is TGCAGTGCTCAGATAGGGGACAGGGAATACGAGCAGTACTTC.

With respect to this clonotype: Since a much larger clone is just one base distant, this may be a read error. The chain has TRBV9 and TRBJ2-1; TRBD2 matches 7 bases. Germline assignment: CDR1 SGDLS and CDR2 YYNGEE. CDR3 length: 15 residues. CDR3 coding DNA: TGTGCCAGCAGCCCGAGCGGGAATTCCTACAATGAGCATTTCTTC. It translates to CASSPSGNSYNEHFF.

This clonotype was counted between two and nine times. The rearrangement uses TRBV19 and TRBJ2-1, with TRBD2 identical over 10 bases. Germline loops: CDR1 LNHDA, CDR2 SQIVND (reference sequence). V trimming: 5 bases; J trimming: 5 bases; junction bases outside the gene matches: 6. There are 15 residues in the CDR3. This chain's CDR3 is CASSPLAGENNEQFF. For the CDR3, the DNA is TGTGCCAGTAGTCCTCTAGCGGGAGAGAACAATGAGCAGTTCTTC. The whole variable domain, remainder taken from reference TRBV19 and TRBJ2-1, is DGGITQSPKYLFRKEGQNVTLSCEQNLNHDAMYWYRQDPGQGLRLIYYSQIVNDFQKGDIAEGYSVSREKKESFPLTVTSAQKNPTAFYLCASSPLAGENNEQFFGPGTRLTVL.

This chain joins TRBV18 and TRBJ1-1; 7 bases line up with TRBD1. The CDR3 totals 17 residues. The V and J ends lost 6 bases and 1 base, in that order; junction bases with no gene match: 14. Looked up from germline, CDR1 is KGHSH and CDR2 is LQKENI. The CDR3 nucleotides are TGTGCCAGCTCCACAACAGGGGCCTATTCGGGGAACACTGAAGCTTTCTTT. It yields the protein CASSTTGAYSGNTEAFF.

Regarding this clonotype: At one end, the junction sequence differs from germline, possibly due to a read error. The gene calls are TRBV7-9 and TRBJ2-3; D possibly corresponds to TRBD2 (6 bases). Germline assignment: CDR1 SEHNR and CDR2 FQNEAQ (reference sequence). The CDR3 consists of 16 residues. CDR3 nucleotides: TGTGCCAGCATCTTAGTGGCGGGACCGACCACAGATACGCAGTATTTT. Protein: CASILVAGPTTDTQYF.

The gene calls are TRBV6-4 and TRBJ2-1, with a tentative D call TRBD2 (6 bases). In germline, CDR1 is MRHNA, CDR2 SNTAGT. The CDR3 spans 12 residues. CDR3 sequence reads: CATTAGIGEQFF. The CDR3, as DNA: TGTGCGACCACCGCGGGAATCGGTGAGCAGTTCTTC.

This clonotype rates as medium-sized. The chain has TRBV6-1 and TRBJ1-2; 7 positions agree with TRBD1. The CDR3 spans 14 residues. Germline V CDR1 and CDR2: MNHNS, SASEGT. V was pared by 6 bases and J by 5 bases, with 9 bases of the junction left unmatched. CDR3 loop: CASSVGQVGYGYTF. In DNA, the CDR3 is TGTGCCAGCAGCGTCGGACAGGTCGGATATGGCTACACCTTC.

This clonotype came up a few times. The chain employs TRBV5-1 and TRBJ2-2; possible D gene TRBD2, 6 bases. The CDR3 is made up of 15 amino acids. In germline, CDR1 is SGHRS, CDR2 YFSETQ. V lost 4 bases and J lost 5, with 15 bases in between. This CDR3 is CASSGDGRGTGELFF. The DNA of the CDR3 is TGCGCCAGCAGCGGAGACGGGAGAGGGACCGGGGAGCTGTTTTTT.